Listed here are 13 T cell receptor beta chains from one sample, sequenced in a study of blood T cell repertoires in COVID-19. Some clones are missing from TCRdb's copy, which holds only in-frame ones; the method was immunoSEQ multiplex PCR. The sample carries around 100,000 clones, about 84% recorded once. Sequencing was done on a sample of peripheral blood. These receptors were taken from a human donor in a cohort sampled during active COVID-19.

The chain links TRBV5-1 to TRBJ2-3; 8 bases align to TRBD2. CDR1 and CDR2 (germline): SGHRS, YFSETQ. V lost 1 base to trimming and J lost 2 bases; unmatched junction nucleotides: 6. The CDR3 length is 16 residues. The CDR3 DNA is TGCGCCAGCAGCTTGAGGGCGGGGGGCCTCACAGATACGCAGTATTTT. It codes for CASSLRAGGLTDTQYF.

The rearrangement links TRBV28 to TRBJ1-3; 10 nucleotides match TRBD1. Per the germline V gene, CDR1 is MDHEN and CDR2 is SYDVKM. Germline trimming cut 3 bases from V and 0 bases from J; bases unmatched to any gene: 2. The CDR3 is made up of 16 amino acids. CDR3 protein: CASSFGDRGSGNTIYF. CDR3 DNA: TGTGCCAGCAGTTTCGGGGACAGGGGCTCTGGAAACACCATATATTTT.

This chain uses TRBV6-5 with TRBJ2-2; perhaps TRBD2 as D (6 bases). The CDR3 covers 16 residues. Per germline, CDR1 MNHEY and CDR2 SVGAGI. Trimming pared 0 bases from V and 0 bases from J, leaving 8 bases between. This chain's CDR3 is CASSYSAGPNTGELFF. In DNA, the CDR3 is TGTGCCAGCAGTTACTCGGCGGGACCGAACACCGGGGAGCTGTTTTTT.

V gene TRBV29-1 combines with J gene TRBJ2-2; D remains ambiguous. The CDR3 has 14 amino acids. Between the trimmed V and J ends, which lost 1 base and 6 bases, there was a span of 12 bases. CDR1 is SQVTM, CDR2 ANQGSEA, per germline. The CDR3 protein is CSVEAKLVPGELFF. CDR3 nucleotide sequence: TGCAGCGTTGAAGCCAAACTCGTCCCCGGGGAGCTGTTTTTT.

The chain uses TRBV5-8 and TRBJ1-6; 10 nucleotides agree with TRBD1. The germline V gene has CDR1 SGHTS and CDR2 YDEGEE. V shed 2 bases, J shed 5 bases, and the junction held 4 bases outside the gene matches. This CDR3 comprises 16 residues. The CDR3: CASSFWTGGNNSPLHF. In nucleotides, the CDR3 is TGTGCCAGCAGCTTCTGGACAGGGGGAAATAATTCACCCCTCCACTTT.

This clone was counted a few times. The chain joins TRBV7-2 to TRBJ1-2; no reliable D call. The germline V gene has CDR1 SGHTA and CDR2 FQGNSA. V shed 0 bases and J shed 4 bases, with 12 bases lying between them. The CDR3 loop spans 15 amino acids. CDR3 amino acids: CASSLAEYSPYGYTF. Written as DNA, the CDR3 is TGTGCCAGCAGCTTAGCGGAATACAGTCCCTATGGCTACACCTTC. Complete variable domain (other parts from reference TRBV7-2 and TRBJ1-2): GAGVSQSPSNKVTEKGKDVELRCDPISGHTALYWYRQSLGQGLEFLIYFQGNSAPDKSGLPSDRFSAERTGGSVSTLTIQRTQQEDSAVYLCASSLAEYSPYGYTFGSGTRLTVV.

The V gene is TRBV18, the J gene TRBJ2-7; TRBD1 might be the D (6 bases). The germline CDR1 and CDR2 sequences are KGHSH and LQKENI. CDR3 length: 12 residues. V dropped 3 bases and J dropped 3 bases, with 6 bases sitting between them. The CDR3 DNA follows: TGTGCCAGCTCACCGGACAGCTACGAGCAGTACTTC. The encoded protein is CASSPDSYEQYF.

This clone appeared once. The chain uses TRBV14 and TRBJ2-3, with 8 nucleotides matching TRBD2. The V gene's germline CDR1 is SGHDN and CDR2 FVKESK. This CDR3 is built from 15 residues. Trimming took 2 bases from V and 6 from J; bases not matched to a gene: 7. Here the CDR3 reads CASSQNVAGSDTQYF. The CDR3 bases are TGTGCCAGCAGCCAAAACGTAGCGGGAAGCGATACGCAGTATTTT.

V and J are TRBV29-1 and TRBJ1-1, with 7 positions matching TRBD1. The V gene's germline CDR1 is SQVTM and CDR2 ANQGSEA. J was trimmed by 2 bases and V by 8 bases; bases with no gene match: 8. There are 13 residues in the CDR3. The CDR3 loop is CSIQGNINTEAFF. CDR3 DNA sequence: TGCAGCATACAGGGGAATATAAACACTGAAGCTTTCTTT.

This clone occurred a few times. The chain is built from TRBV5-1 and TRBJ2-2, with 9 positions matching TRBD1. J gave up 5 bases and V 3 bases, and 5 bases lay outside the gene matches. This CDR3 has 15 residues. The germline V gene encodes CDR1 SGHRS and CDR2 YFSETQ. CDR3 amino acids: CASSWGQGRTGELFF. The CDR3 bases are TGCGCCAGCAGCTGGGGACAGGGAAGGACCGGGGAGCTGTTTTTT. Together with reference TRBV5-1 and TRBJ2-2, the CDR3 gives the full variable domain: KAGVTQTPRYLIKTRGQQVTLSCSPISGHRSVSWYQQTPGQGLQFLFEYFSETQRNKGNFPGRFSGRQFSNSRSEMNVSTLELGDSALYLCASSWGQGRTGELFFGEGSRLTVL.

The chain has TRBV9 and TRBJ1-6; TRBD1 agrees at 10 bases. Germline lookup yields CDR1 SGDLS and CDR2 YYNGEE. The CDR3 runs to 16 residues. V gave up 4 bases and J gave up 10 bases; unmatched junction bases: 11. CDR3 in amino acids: CASSPRPGQGNSPLHF. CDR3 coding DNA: TGTGCCAGCAGCCCACGTCCGGGACAGGGGAACTCACCCCTCCACTTT.

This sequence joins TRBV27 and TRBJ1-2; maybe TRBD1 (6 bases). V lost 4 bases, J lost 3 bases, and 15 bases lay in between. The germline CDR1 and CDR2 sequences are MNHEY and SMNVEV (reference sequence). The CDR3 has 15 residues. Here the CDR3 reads CASSSPGGADYGYTF. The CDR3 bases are TGTGCCAGCAGTTCCCCGGGGGGGGCTGACTATGGCTACACCTTC.

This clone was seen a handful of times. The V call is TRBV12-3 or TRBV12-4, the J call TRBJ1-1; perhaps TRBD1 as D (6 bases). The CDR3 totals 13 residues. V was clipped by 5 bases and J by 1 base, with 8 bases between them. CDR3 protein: CASSLQGNTEAFF. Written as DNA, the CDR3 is TGTGCCAGCAGTCTACAGGGGAACACTGAAGCTTTCTTT.